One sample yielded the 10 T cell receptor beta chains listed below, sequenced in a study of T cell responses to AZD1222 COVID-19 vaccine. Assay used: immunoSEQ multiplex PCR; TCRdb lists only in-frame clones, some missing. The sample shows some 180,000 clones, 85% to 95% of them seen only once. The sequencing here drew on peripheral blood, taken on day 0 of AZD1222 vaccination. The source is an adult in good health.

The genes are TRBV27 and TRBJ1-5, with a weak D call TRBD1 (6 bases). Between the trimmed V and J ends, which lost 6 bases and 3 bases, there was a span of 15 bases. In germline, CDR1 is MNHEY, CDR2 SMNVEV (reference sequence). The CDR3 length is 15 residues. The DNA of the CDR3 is TGTGCCAGCAGCTCTATGGACAGAGACAATCAGCCCCAGCATTTT. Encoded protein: CASSSMDRDNQPQHF.

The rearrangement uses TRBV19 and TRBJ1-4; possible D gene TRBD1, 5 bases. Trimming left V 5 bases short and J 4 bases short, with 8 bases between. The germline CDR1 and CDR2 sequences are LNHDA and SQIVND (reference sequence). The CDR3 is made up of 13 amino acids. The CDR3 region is CASSGAVNEKLFF. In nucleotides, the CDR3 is TGTGCCAGTAGTGGGGCCGTTAATGAAAAACTGTTTTTT.

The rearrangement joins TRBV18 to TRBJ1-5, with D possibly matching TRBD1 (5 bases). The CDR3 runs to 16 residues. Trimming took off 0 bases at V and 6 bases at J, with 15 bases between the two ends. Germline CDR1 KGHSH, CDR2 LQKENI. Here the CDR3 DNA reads TGTGCCAGCTCACCACCGGGGCAGGGTCTTGGTCAGCCCCAGCATTTT. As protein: CASSPPGQGLGQPQHF.

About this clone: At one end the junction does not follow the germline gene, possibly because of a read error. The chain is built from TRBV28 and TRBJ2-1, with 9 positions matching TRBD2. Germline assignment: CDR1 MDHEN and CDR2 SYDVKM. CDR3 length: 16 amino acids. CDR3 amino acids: CASSLKPGLAKNWTIF. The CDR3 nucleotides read TGTGCCAGCAGTCTTAAACCGGGACTAGCTAAAAACTGGACGATCTTC.

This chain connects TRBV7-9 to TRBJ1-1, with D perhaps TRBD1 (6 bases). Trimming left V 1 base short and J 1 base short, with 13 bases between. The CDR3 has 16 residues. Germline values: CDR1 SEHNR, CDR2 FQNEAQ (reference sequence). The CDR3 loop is CASSLEPDRSNTEAFF. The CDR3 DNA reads TGTGCCAGCAGCTTAGAACCCGACAGGTCGAACACTGAAGCTTTCTTT. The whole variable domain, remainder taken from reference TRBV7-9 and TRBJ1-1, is DTGVSQNPRHKITKRGQNVTFRCDPISEHNRLYWYRQTLGQGPEFLTYFQNEAQLEKSRLLSDRFSAERPKGSFSTLEIQRTEQGDSAMYLCASSLEPDRSNTEAFFGQGTRLTVV.

The CDR3 sequence is CASSLLGGHGNTIYF. The DNA of the CDR3 is TGTGCCAGCAGTTTATTGGGGGGGCACGGAAACACCATATATTTT. The chain recombines TRBV27 with TRBJ1-3; D is perhaps TRBD1 (6 bases). The germline V and J ends were trimmed by 1 base and 4 bases, with 11 bases remaining between them. The CDR3 extends over 15 amino acids. The germline gives CDR1 MNHEY, CDR2 SMNVEV (reference sequence).

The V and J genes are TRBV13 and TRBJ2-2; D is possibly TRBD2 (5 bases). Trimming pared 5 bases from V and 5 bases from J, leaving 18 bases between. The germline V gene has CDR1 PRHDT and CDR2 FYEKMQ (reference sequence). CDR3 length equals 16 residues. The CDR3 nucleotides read TGTGCCAGCAGCCCCCCGTCCGGGGTAAGAACCGGGGAGCTGTTTTTT. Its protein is CASSPPSGVRTGELFF. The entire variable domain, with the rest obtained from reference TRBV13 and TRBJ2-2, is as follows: AAGVIQSPRHLIKEKRETATLKCYPIPRHDTVYWYQQGPGQDPQFLISFYEKMQSDKGSIPDRFSAQQFSDYHSELNMSSLELGDSALYFCASSPPSGVRTGELFFGEGSRLTVL.

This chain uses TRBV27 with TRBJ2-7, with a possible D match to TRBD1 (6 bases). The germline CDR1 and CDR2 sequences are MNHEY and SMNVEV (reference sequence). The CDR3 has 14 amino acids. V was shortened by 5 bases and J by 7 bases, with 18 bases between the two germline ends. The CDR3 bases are TGTGCCAGCAGTCTCACAGGGATCCTTTGGGAGCAGTACTTC. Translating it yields CASSLTGILWEQYF.

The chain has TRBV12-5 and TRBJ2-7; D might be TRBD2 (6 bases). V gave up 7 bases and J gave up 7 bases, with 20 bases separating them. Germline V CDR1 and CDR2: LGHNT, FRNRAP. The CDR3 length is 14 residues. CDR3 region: CASENGGFGGEQYF. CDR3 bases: TGTGCTAGTGAAAACGGAGGCTTCGGGGGAGAGCAGTACTTC.

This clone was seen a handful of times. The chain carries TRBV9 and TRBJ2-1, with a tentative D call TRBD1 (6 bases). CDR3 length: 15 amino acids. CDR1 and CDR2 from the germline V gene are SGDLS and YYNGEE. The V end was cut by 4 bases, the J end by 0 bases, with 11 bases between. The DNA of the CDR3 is TGTGCCAGCAGCCTCACAGGGAGCTCCTACAATGAGCAGTTCTTC. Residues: CASSLTGSSYNEQFF.